A single sample is the source of the 17 T cell receptor beta chains below, sequenced in a study of T-cell memory formation after mild COVID-19. TCRdb re-called the 5' RACE reads with MiXCR, one entry per CDR3 protein. The table records approximately 210,000 distinct CDR3 sequences, over 9.5% of them present only once. Specimen: PBMCs or a T cell subset sorted from them (not recorded which). The receptors shown here come from a young man who had mild COVID-19 (a few samples of this study predate the infection). Cell type and time point are not known.

The gene calls are TRBV7-9 and TRBJ2-1; possible D gene TRBD1, 5 bases. CDR1 SEHNR and CDR2 FQNEAQ come from the germline V gene (reference sequence). The germline V and J ends were trimmed by 0 bases and 7 bases, with 7 bases remaining between them. The CDR3 extends over 13 amino acids. The CDR3 spells CASSLARTNEQFF. In nucleotides, the CDR3 is TGTGCCAGCAGCTTAGCCCGGACAAATGAGCAGTTCTTC. The full variable domain, rest sourced from reference TRBV7-9 and TRBJ2-1, is DTGVSQNPRHKITKRGQNVTFRCDPISEHNRLYWYRQTLGQGPEFLTYFQNEAQLEKSRLLSDRFSAERPKGSFSTLEIQRTEQGDSAMYLCASSLARTNEQFFGPGTRLTVL.

The genes are TRBV25-1 and TRBJ2-1; 10 bases are a match to TRBD1. This CDR3 region has 16 residues. J was trimmed by 8 bases and V by 3 bases; bases with no gene match: 10. CDR1 and CDR2 (germline): MGHDK, SYGVNS. This chain's CDR3 is CASSDWDRGGKDEQFF. Written as DNA, the CDR3 is TGTGCCAGCAGTGACTGGGACAGGGGAGGTAAGGATGAGCAGTTCTTC.

The table lists this clonotype with a few counts. The V and J genes are TRBV7-2 and TRBJ1-2; D gene unclear. Germline V CDR1 and CDR2: SGHTA, FQGNSA. CDR3 size: 13 residues. Trimming took 0 bases from V and 8 from J, leaving 10 bases between them. This chain's CDR3 is CASSLAGIGGYTF. DNA for the CDR3: TGTGCCAGCAGCTTAGCAGGGATCGGAGGCTACACCTTC.

This clonotype was found a few times. The J gene is TRBJ2-7, the V gene TRBV6-1; the match to TRBD1 covers 7 bases. Looked up from germline, CDR1 is MNHNS and CDR2 is SASEGT. This CDR3 has 13 residues. The V and J ends lost 6 bases and 2 bases, in that order; junction bases with no gene match: 4. The CDR3 coding sequence is TGTGCCAGCAGGGGACAGTTGACCTACGAGCAGTACTTC. This codes for CASRGQLTYEQYF.

Only a few counts were recorded for this clonotype. The chain employs TRBV3-1 and TRBJ1-2; possibly TRBD1 for D (5 bases). Germline-derived CDR1 and CDR2 are LGHDT and YNNKEL (reference sequence). This CDR3 is built from 15 residues. The V end lost 10 bases, the J end lost 7 bases, and 25 bases lay between the germline ends. CDR3 amino acids: CATCPGARPHTGYTF. DNA for the CDR3: TGTGCCACCTGCCCCGGGGCCAGGCCCCATACTGGCTACACCTTC.

CDR3 sequence: CASSQGATEGLGYGYTF. In nucleotides, the CDR3 is TGCGCCAGCAGCCAAGGCGCTACAGAGGGATTAGGCTATGGCTACACCTTC. This chain uses TRBV4-3 with TRBJ1-2; D ambiguous. The CDR3 has 17 residues. CDR1 and CDR2 from the germline V gene are LGHNA and YSLEER. V dropped 1 base and J dropped 4 bases, with 19 bases sitting between them.

The chain is built from TRBV11-2 and TRBJ2-5; 9 bases agree with TRBD2. This CDR3 spans 15 amino acids. The germline gives CDR1 SGHAT, CDR2 FQNNGV. The ends lost 5 bases at V and 5 bases at J; junction bases unmatched: 9. CDR3: CASSVSGGSWETQYF. The CDR3 DNA reads TGTGCCAGCAGCGTAAGCGGGGGGAGTTGGGAGACCCAGTACTTC.

V usage is TRBV11-2 and J usage is TRBJ2-7, with D hard to call. The CDR3 length is 14 residues. Germline V lookup: CDR1 SGHAT, CDR2 FQNNGV. V lost 1 base, J lost 2 bases, and 9 bases lay in between. CDR3 residues: CASSLVASPYEQYF. The DNA for the CDR3 is TGTGCCAGCAGCTTAGTCGCCAGCCCCTACGAGCAGTACTTC.

This clonotype was seen a handful of times. The CDR3 protein is CASSRDRFGNEQYF. CDR3 coding DNA: TGTGCCAGCAGCCGTGACAGGTTTGGAAACGAGCAGTACTTC. The chain uses TRBV12-3 or TRBV12-4 and TRBJ2-7; tentative D call: TRBD1 (6 bases). This CDR3 contains 14 residues. V dropped 6 bases and J dropped 5 bases, with 17 bases sitting between them.

This clonotype has at least ten counts. The V call is TRBV7-2, the J call TRBJ1-6; D might be TRBD1 (5 bases). From germline, CDR1 is SGHTA and CDR2 FQGNSA. V was shortened by 7 bases and J by 10 bases, with 14 bases between the two germline ends. The CDR3 sequence is 13 residues long. The CDR3 spells CASTTVGVSPLHF. CDR3 coding DNA: TGTGCCAGCACCACTGTAGGGGTCTCACCCCTCCACTTT.

This chain uses TRBV5-1 with TRBJ2-3; no clear D. Trimming removed 0 bases at V and 3 bases at J, with 5 bases between. The CDR3 contains 13 residues. Germline CDR1 reads SGHRS; CDR2 reads YFSETQ. The CDR3 DNA sequence: TGCGCCAGCAGCTTGGACAAAACAGATACGCAGTATTTT. The encoded protein is CASSLDKTDTQYF.

The genes are TRBV21-1 and TRBJ1-6; TRBD1 is the table's D call and was not checked against the DNA. TRBV21-1 constitutes a pseudogene. This CDR3 comprises 14 residues. The CDR3: CASTEGAVGSPLHF. The CDR3 region has the DNA TGTGCCAGCACTGAGGGGGCTGTAGGTTCACCCCTCCACTTT.

The chain is built from TRBV6-2 or TRBV6-3 and TRBJ2-7; D is ambiguous. Germline V gene data show CDR1 as MNHEY and CDR2 as SVGEGT. V dropped 7 bases and J dropped 7 bases, with 17 bases sitting between them. The CDR3 extends over 13 amino acids. CDR3 DNA sequence: TGTGCCAGCAAGGAACCTGCTGTGGGGGAGCAGTACTTC. It is translated as CASKEPAVGEQYF.

This clonotype was seen ten or more times. The CDR3 DNA sequence: TGTGCCAGCAGCGAAAACACCGGGGAGCTGTTTTTT. Its protein is CASSENTGELFF. The V gene is TRBV12-3 or TRBV12-4, the J gene TRBJ2-2; D gene unclear. Trimming took off 6 bases at V and 2 bases at J, with 4 bases between the two ends. The CDR3 runs to 12 residues.

This clonotype was seen a handful of times. V gene TRBV5-1 combines with J gene TRBJ1-6, with 7 bases lining up with TRBD1. The CDR3 has 13 residues. CDR1 SGHRS and CDR2 YFSETQ come from the germline V gene. Trimming took 5 bases from V and 9 from J; bases not matched to a gene: 5. The CDR3 protein is CASRGGLISPLHF. The CDR3 DNA reads TGCGCCAGCAGAGGGGGCTTAATTTCACCCCTCCACTTT.

V and J are TRBV5-1 and TRBJ1-1, with D possibly TRBD1 on 5 matching bases. There are 16 residues in the CDR3. Germline lookup yields CDR1 SGHRS and CDR2 YFSETQ. V was trimmed by 3 bases and J by 1 base, leaving 16 bases between them. The CDR3, as DNA: TGCGCCAGCAGCTCACAAGCGGCGGGACGGAACACTGAAGCTTTCTTT. It is translated as CASSSQAAGRNTEAFF.

Only a few counts were recorded for this clonotype. Written as DNA, the CDR3 is TGTGCCAGCACGAGCGGGGTCGGTAACAATGAGCAGTTCTTC. This sequence encodes CASTSGVGNNEQFF. This chain joins TRBV12-3 or TRBV12-4 and TRBJ2-1; 7 positions agree with TRBD2. The V gene end was trimmed by 7 bases and the J gene end by 5 bases; junction bases not matched to a gene: 8. The CDR3 extends over 14 amino acids.